Listed here are 7 T cell receptor beta chains from one sample, sequenced in a study of spatial heterogeneity in lung cancer (dated by TCRdb to about 2019). Libraries were built with 5' RACE. For sequencing, a NextSeq 500 was employed. Using fastp trimming at Q25 and MiXCR clonotype assembly, TCRdb reanalyzed the public sequencing data and kept in-frame beta chains. One record per CDR3 amino acid sequence lists the most common genes and DNA. Counted in this sample were tens of thousands of distinct CDR3 sequences; around 5.2% of them appeared once. The ten largest clones add up to roughly 25% of the sample. The intended sense of this specimen's time point label: sample taken at primary tumor resection. TCR sequencing used whole RNA extracted from tumor and nontumor lung tissue, or from cryopreserved PBMC samples, without cell sorting. Sequencing used PBMCs, obtained at surgery. These receptors all come from a female donor with early-stage non-small cell lung cancer.

This clonotype was counted many times. V is TRBV4-2 and J is TRBJ2-7; D unclear. Trimming took 1 base from V and 2 from J, leaving 6 bases between them. CDR1 LGHNA and CDR2 YNFKEQ come from the germline V gene. CDR3 size: 13 residues. In DNA form, the CDR3 reads TGTGCCAGCAGCCAAGCCGGCACCTACGAGCAGTACTTC. Protein product: CASSQAGTYEQYF.

V usage is TRBV12-3 or TRBV12-4 and J usage is TRBJ1-2; weak D call: TRBD1 (5 bases). The CDR3 totals 13 residues. V was pared by 4 bases and J by 6 bases, with 12 bases between. This CDR3 is CASSSRRGDGYTF. CDR3 nucleotides: TGTGCCAGCAGTTCCCGACGGGGCGATGGCTACACCTTC.

In its sample, this clonotype was seen many times. The chain uses TRBV15 and TRBJ1-1, with TRBD1 matching over 9 bases. Germline V CDR1 and CDR2: LNHNV, YYDKDF (reference sequence). The CDR3 covers 16 residues. V dropped 1 base and J dropped 5; count of bases not matched to a gene: 8. The CDR3 nucleotides are TGTGCCACCAGCAGAGGCTTACAGGGGGCGAATACTGAAGCTTTCTTT. It encodes CATSRGLQGANTEAFF.

The sample holds many counts of this clonotype. This chain uses TRBV5-1 with TRBJ2-3, with D possibly being TRBD1 (6 bases). V dropped 4 bases and J dropped 4 bases, with 13 bases sitting between them. Germline assignment: CDR1 SGHRS and CDR2 YFSETQ. The CDR3 sequence is 14 residues long. The CDR3 sequence: CASSQGYNADTQYF. Written as DNA, the CDR3 is TGCGCCAGCAGCCAGGGGTACAACGCAGATACGCAGTATTTT.

Ten or more counts support this clonotype. This chain's CDR3 is CASSLMLDSGGSETQYF. The CDR3 bases are TGTGCCAGCAGCTTGATGTTGGATAGCGGGGGGAGCGAGACCCAGTACTTC. The chain is built from TRBV5-6 and TRBJ2-5, with TRBD2 identical over 10 bases. The CDR3 consists of 17 residues. Unmatched junction bases numbered 11, after V lost 1 base and J lost 5 bases. CDR1 and CDR2 (germline): SGHDT, YYEEEE.

Only a few counts were recorded for this clonotype. This chain links TRBV4-3 with TRBJ2-4, with a weak D call TRBD1 (5 bases). CDR3 size: 13 residues. V was clipped by 3 bases and J by 6 bases, with 9 bases between them. Looked up from germline, CDR1 is LGHNA and CDR2 is YSLEER. The CDR3 DNA follows: TGCGCCAGCAGCCAGGGGCCCACAAACATTCAGTACTTC. This codes for CASSQGPTNIQYF.

This clonotype showed up many times. The chain recombines TRBV7-8 with TRBJ1-1; D ambiguous. Deletions cut 7 bases from V and 5 bases from J, with 20 bases between. The CDR3 runs 15 residues. Per germline, CDR1 SGHVS and CDR2 FQNEAQ. The CDR3, as DNA: TGTGCCAGCACCCTTAACCGAGCCTCGGGAACTGAAGCTTTCTTT. Protein: CASTLNRASGTEAFF.